Listed below are T cell receptor beta chains from one sample, sequenced in a study of CD4 T cells in relation to SARS-CoV-2 and coronaviruses. These receptors are not linked to any known antigen. Clones were sequenced by immunoSEQ multiplex PCR, and TCRdb holds only the in-frame ones, with some missing. The table shows about 20,000 clones, with around 80% occurring only once. The sample consisted of CD4+ T cells from PBMCs, cultured in vitro. The receptors were gathered from a human donor in good health. Both conserved end residues are part of each CDR3. A D gene is named only where the DNA matches it firmly. Size is stated for part of the rows, as once, few or many counts, or as a class when the clone is expanded.

.	TRBJ1-1	TRBV2	16	TRBD1	TGTGCCAGCAGGGGATTAAGGACAGGGGAGAACACTGAAGCTTTCTTT	CASRGLRTGENTEAFF
.	TRBJ1-1	TRBV6-5	15	.	TGTGCCAGCAGTCCTCAGGGAAACAGGGCGACTGAAGCTTTCTTT	CASSPQGNRATEAFF
.	TRBJ2-1	TRBV5-1	15	TRBD2	TGCGCCAGCAGCTTGGAGCGACTAGCGGGGGGTGAGCAGTTCTTC	CASSLERLAGGEQFF
.	TRBJ1-1	TRBV18	16	.	TGTGCCAGCTCACCGGGTCAGCCAGGGACCATCACTGAAGCTTTCTTT	CASSPGQPGTITEAFF
.	TRBJ1-2	TRBV7-2	13	TRBD1	TGTGCCAGCAGCCCGGACAGGAACTATGGCTACACCTTC	CASSPDRNYGYTF
few	TRBJ1-5	TRBV7-8	16	TRBD1	TGTGCCAGCAGACTCTCGACAGGGATCGGCAATCAGCCCCAGCATTTT	CASRLSTGIGNQPQHF
.	TRBJ1-5	TRBV2	13	.	TGTGCCAGCACCCTGACCAGGGAGGAGCCCCAGCATTTT	CASTLTREEPQHF
.	TRBJ2-1	TRBV2	15	TRBD1	TGTGCCAGCAAGGTGGGGACAGGAACCTACAATGAGCAGTTCTTC	CASKVGTGTYNEQFF
.	TRBJ2-1	TRBV13	17	TRBD2	TGTGCCAGCAGCCACTACTCTAGCGGGAGAGGGGTCAATGAGCAGTTCTTC	CASSHYSSGRGVNEQFF
few	TRBJ1-3	TRBV27	14	.	TGTGCCAGCAGTTTCCTACAGGGAACTGGCACCATATATTTT	CASSFLQGTGTIYF
.	TRBJ1-6	TRBV11-1	13	TRBD1	TGTGCCAGCAGCTCCACAGGGGATTCACCCCTCCACTTT	CASSSTGDSPLHF
few	TRBJ1-1	TRBV18	13	.	TGTGCCAGCGGGGGGTGGATGGAGACTGAAGCTTTCTTT	CASGGWMETEAFF
.	TRBJ2-1	TRBV4-1	12	.	TGCGCCAGCAGCCAAGAACTCGGGGAGCAGTTCTTC	CASSQELGEQFF
few	TRBJ2-7	TRBV12-3/TRBV12-4	13	.	TGTGCCAGCCGGAGCCCTAACGCCTACGAGCAGTACTTC	CASRSPNAYEQYF
.	TRBJ2-3	TRBV7-2	16	.	TGTGCCAGCAGCTTAGGGGAGACGGCTAGCACAGATACGCAGTATTTT	CASSLGETASTDTQYF
once	TRBJ1-1	TRBV5-4	15	.	TGTGCCAGCAGCGGCCCCCCTAACGGGGACACTGAAGCTTTCTTT	CASSGPPNGDTEAFF
.	TRBJ1-3	TRBV7-2	18	.	TGTGCCAGCAGCTTAGTAGGATGGGCTGGGGGCTCTGGAAACACCATATATTTT	CASSLVGWAGGSGNTIYF
few	TRBJ1-5	TRBV4-2	17	.	TGTGCCAGCAGCCAAGAGAACAGGGTGGACGGCAATCAGCCCCAGCATTTT	CASSQENRVDGNQPQHF
.	TRBJ2-1	TRBV3-1/TRBV3-2	14	.	TGTGCCAGCAGCCTAATCGGCCAGGGCAATGAGCAGTTCTTC	CASSLIGQGNEQFF
.	TRBJ1-1	TRBV11-3	14	TRBD1	TGTGCCAGCAGCCCCAGGACAGGGTCCACTGAAGCTTTCTTT	CASSPRTGSTEAFF
.	TRBJ2-7	TRBV29-1	13	TRBD2	TGCAGCGTTGTAACTAGCGGGAGTTACGAGCAGTACTTC	CSVVTSGSYEQYF
.	TRBJ2-5	TRBV19	15	.	TGTGCCAGTAGTGGGTCACAGGGCAGGCAAGAGACCCAGTACTTC	CASSGSQGRQETQYF
once	TRBJ2-3	TRBV24-1	17	.	TGTGCCACCAGTGATTTCCCACAGGGTATGGGAACAGATACGCAGTATTTT	CATSDFPQGMGTDTQYF
.	TRBJ2-7	TRBV9	15	.	TGTGCCAGCAGCGTAGATTGGCAAAGCTCCTACGAGCAGTACTTC	CASSVDWQSSYEQYF
.	TRBJ1-5	TRBV9	13	.	TGTGCCAGCAGCGCGAAGGGGAATCAGCCCCAGCATTTT	CASSAKGNQPQHF
once	TRBJ2-5	TRBV12-3/TRBV12-4	13	.	TGTGCCAGCACACGAGGTTACGAAGAGACCCAGTACTTC	CASTRGYEETQYF
.	TRBJ2-7	TRBV7-9	15	.	TGTGCCAGCAGCTTAGCGGGGTATTCTTCCTACGAGCAGTACTTC	CASSLAGYSSYEQYF
.	TRBJ1-5	TRBV27	15	.	TGTGCCAGCAGTTTACAGCCCCCAAGCAATCAGCCCCAGCATTTT	CASSLQPPSNQPQHF
.	TRBJ2-1	TRBV7-3	14	TRBD1	TGTGCCAGCAAAAGGTCAGGGGGAGCCAATGAGCAGTTCTTC	CASKRSGGANEQFF
few	TRBJ1-6	TRBV5-5	17	.	TGTGCCAGCAGCTCCCAAGAGGGGGGTTCCTATAATTCACCCCTCCACTTT	CASSSQEGGSYNSPLHF
.	TRBJ2-2	TRBV7-9	13	.	TGTGCCAGCAGCGACAGTAACACCGGGGAGCTGTTTTTT	CASSDSNTGELFF
few	TRBJ2-7	TRBV18	16	TRBD1	TGTGCCAGCTCACCTCCTCGGACAGGGGGGGCCTACGAGCAGTACTTC	CASSPPRTGGAYEQYF
.	TRBJ2-1	TRBV18	15	TRBD2	TGTGCCAGCTCAAGCCAGCGGGGGACCTACAATGAGCAGTTCTTC	CASSSQRGTYNEQFF
.	TRBJ2-7	TRBV5-1	12	TRBD1	TGCGCCAGCAGTTACAGGGGAGACGAGCAGTACTTC	CASSYRGDEQYF
.	TRBJ2-3	TRBV3-1/TRBV3-2	14	.	TGTGCCAGCAGCCTCGGGACCTTCACAGATACGCAGTATTTT	CASSLGTFTDTQYF
.	TRBJ2-1	TRBV4-1	18	TRBD2	TGCGCCAGCAGCCAAGAGGCTGCCCCTAGCGGGAGAAACAATGAGCAGTTCTTC	CASSQEAAPSGRNNEQFF
.	TRBJ1-1	TRBV18	15	TRBD1	TGTGCCAGCTCACCCCGTGGACAGGTCGGCGCTGAAGCTTTCTTT	CASSPRGQVGAEAFF
.	TRBJ2-7	TRBV7-9	15	.	TGTGCCAGCAGTCCCAGTTCCGGGGGCCCCTCCGAGCAGTACTTC	CASSPSSGGPSEQYF
.	TRBJ1-1	TRBV18	14	.	TGTGCCAGCTCACTACAGGGTATGGACACTGAAGCTTTCTTT	CASSLQGMDTEAFF
.	TRBJ1-1	TRBV6-2/TRBV6-3	16	TRBD1	TGTGCCAGCAGTTACTTTATTCCTACAGGGGGCACTGAAGCTTTCTTT	CASSYFIPTGGTEAFF
.	TRBJ1-2	TRBV19	15	TRBD1	TGTGCCAGTAGACCCGGGACAGGGGGCCTCTATGGCTACACCTTC	CASRPGTGGLYGYTF
.	TRBJ2-2	TRBV5-1	17	TRBD2	TGCGCCAGCAGCACAGGGTTAGCGGGGAGGCTCACCGGGGAGCTGTTTTTT	CASSTGLAGRLTGELFF
.	TRBJ1-5	TRBV7-9	15	.	TGTGCCAGCAGTCGGACCCTCGGGAGCAATCAGCCCCAGCATTTT	CASSRTLGSNQPQHF
.	TRBJ2-1	TRBV7-9	13	.	TGTGCCAGCAGCTTCTCCCAGTACAATGAGCAGTTCTTC	CASSFSQYNEQFF
.	TRBJ1-5	TRBV10-3	15	.	TGTGCCATCAGTGAGTCCCAAACCGGGACTCAGCCCCAGCATTTT	CAISESQTGTQPQHF
few	TRBJ1-3	TRBV5-8	15	.	TGTGCCAGCAGATTCCCGGGACGGGCAACTGGCACCATATATTTT	CASRFPGRATGTIYF
.	TRBJ2-1	TRBV5-1	16	.	TGCGCCAGCAGCCCTAACCCCTCGGACTCCTACAATGAGCAGTTCTTC	CASSPNPSDSYNEQFF
.	TRBJ1-1	TRBV5-1	14	.	TGCGCCAGCAGCTTGCAGGCTCAATACACTGAAGCTTTCTTT	CASSLQAQYTEAFF
few	TRBJ1-1	TRBV6-6	14	.	TGTGCCAGCGCCAAGGATGGGGGTTACGCTGAAGCTTTCTTT	CASAKDGGYAEAFF
.	TRBJ2-7	TRBV18	14	.	TGTGCCAGCTCACCGAACAGGGAGGGACACGAGCAGTACTTC	CASSPNREGHEQYF
.	TRBJ2-1	TRBV11-2	14	.	TGTGCCAGCAGCTTAAGACGGGCCAACAATGAGCAGTTCTTC	CASSLRRANNEQFF
.	TRBJ2-3	TRBV6-1	18	.	TGTGCCAGCAGTGAAGCGGGGTGGGGCGGGAAAAGCACAGATACGCAGTATTTT	CASSEAGWGGKSTDTQYF
.	TRBJ2-7	TRBV5-1	14	TRBD1	TGCGCCAGCAGCTCCGGGACAGGATACGTTCGGCAGTACTTC	CASSSGTGYVRQYF
.	TRBJ1-5	TRBV28	15	.	TGTGCCAGCAGTTTAAGTGGACAGCTTAATCAGCCCCAGCATTTT	CASSLSGQLNQPQHF
.	TRBJ1-1	TRBV5-1	14	.	TGCGCCAGCAGCCCGGGGACGGGAGGGACTGAAGCTTTCTTT	CASSPGTGGTEAFF